This T cell receptor beta chain came from a study of shared clonotypes between healthy human individuals. Overall study results and limits: Naive subsets generally exceeded memory subsets in estimated richness.

Each PCR replicate from the sorted subsets contained approximately 0.2 ug DNA, which is about 31,000 T cell genomes. The table came from immunoSEQ multiplex PCR; TCRdb's copy has only in-frame clones and leaves some out. The table has 900,000 to 1,200,000 clones, 70% to 80% seen once. The CD4+ fraction was divided into a CD45RA+ naive subset and a CD45RA-negative memory subset. The table lists this clone with a few counts. What it binds is not known. Specimen: memory CD4+ T cells from PBMCs. Subset of the sample: CD45RA-negative fraction. The sequence came from a man between 18 and 29 years old in good health. Some clones in this sample may be carry-over from other donors' samples.

CDR3 protein: CASSERQVGDGYTF. CDR3 in DNA: TGTGCCAGCAGTGAAAGGCAGGTCGGGGATGGCTACACCTTC. The J gene is TRBJ1-2, the V gene TRBV2; D is unresolved. Deletions cut 2 bases from V and 6 bases from J, with 13 bases between. CDR1 is SNHLY, CDR2 FYNNEI, per germline. The CDR3 loop spans 14 amino acids.